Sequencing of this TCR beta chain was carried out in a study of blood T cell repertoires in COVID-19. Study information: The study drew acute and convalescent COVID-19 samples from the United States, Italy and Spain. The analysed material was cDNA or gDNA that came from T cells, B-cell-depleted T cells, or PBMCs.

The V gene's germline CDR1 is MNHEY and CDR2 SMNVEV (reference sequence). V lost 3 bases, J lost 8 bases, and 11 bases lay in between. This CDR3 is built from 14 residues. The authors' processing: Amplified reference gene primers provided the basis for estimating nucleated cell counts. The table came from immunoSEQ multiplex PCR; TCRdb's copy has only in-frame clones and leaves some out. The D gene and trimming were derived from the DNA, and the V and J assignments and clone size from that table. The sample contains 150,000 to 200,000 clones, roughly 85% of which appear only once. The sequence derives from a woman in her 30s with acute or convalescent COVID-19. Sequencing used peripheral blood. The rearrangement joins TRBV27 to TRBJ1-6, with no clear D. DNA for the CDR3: TGTGCCAGCAGTTTTATGCAACCGGATTCACCCCTCCACTTT. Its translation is CASSFMQPDSPLHF.